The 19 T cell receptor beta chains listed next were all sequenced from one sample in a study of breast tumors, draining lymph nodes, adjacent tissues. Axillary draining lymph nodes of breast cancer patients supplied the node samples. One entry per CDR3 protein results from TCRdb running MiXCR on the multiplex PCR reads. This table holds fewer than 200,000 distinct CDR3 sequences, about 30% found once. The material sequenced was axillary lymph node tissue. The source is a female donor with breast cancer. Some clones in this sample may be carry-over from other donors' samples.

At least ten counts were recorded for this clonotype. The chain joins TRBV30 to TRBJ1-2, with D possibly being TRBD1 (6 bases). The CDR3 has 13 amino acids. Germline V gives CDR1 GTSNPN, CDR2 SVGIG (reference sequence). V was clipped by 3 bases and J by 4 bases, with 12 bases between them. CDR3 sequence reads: CAWSSQGGYGYTF. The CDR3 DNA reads TGTGCCTGGAGCTCACAGGGCGGCTATGGCTACACCTTC.

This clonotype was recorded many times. CDR3 residues: CSAESTRGTDTQYF. The CDR3 bases are TGCAGTGCTGAATCTACTAGGGGCACAGATACGCAGTATTTT. The chain uses TRBV20-1 and TRBJ2-3; D possibly corresponds to TRBD2 (5 bases). The CDR3 sequence is 14 residues long. Germline CDR1 reads DFQATT; CDR2 reads SNEGSKA (reference sequence). V shed 5 bases and J shed 1 base, with 13 bases lying between them.

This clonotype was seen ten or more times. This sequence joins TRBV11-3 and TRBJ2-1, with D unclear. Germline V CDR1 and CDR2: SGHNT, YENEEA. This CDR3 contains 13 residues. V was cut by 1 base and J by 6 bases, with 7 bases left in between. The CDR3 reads CASSLAGVNEQFF. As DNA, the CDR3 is TGTGCCAGCAGCTTAGCTGGAGTCAATGAGCAGTTCTTC.

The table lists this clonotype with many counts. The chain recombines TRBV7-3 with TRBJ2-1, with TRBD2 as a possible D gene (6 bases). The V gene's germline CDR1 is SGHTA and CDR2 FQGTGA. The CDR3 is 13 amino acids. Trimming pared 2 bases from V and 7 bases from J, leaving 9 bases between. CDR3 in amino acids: CASSLGRENEQFF. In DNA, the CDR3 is TGTGCCAGCAGCTTAGGACGGGAGAATGAGCAGTTCTTC.

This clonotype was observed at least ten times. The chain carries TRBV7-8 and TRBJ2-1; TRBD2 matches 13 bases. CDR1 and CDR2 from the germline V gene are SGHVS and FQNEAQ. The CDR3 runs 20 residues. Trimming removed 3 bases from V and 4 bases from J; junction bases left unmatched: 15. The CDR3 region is CASSFRFITSGRVRYNEQFF. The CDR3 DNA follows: TGTGCCAGCAGCTTTAGATTCATCACTAGCGGGAGGGTTAGGTACAATGAGCAGTTCTTC.

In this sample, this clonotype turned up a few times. The CDR3 protein is CASSLGTGPYEQYF. The CDR3 coding sequence is TGTGCCAGCAGTTTAGGGACAGGACCCTACGAGCAGTACTTC. V usage is TRBV28 and J usage is TRBJ2-7; TRBD1 matches 8 bases. V lost 2 bases, J lost 2 bases, and 2 bases stayed unmatched. Germline CDR1 and CDR2: MDHEN and SYDVKM. The CDR3 totals 14 residues.

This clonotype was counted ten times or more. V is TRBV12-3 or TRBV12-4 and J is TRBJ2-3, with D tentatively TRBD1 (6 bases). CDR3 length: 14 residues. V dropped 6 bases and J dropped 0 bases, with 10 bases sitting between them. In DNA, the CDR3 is TGTGCCAGCAGACGGACAGACAGCACAGATACGCAGTATTTT. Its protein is CASRRTDSTDTQYF.

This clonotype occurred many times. The CDR3 DNA follows: TGTGCCAGCAGCTTAGTCGCAGGGGCCACCGGGGAGCTGTTTTTT. Its protein product is CASSLVAGATGELFF. The V gene is TRBV11-3, the J gene TRBJ2-2, with D possibly TRBD1 on 6 matching bases. With 1 base removed from V and 4 bases from J, the gap between germline ends came to 10 bases. This CDR3 has 15 residues. Per germline, CDR1 SGHNT and CDR2 YENEEA.

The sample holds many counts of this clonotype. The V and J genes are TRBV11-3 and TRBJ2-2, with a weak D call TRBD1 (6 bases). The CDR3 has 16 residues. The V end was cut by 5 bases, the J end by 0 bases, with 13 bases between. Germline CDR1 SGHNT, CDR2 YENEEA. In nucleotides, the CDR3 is TGTGCCAGCAGCGTCACCGGGACACCGAACACCGGGGAGCTGTTTTTT. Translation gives CASSVTGTPNTGELFF.

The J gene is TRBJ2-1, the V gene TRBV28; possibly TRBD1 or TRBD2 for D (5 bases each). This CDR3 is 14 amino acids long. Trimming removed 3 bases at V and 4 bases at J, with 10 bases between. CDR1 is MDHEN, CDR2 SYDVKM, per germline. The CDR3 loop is CASSFGGWYNEQFF. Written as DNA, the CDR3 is TGTGCCAGCAGTTTTGGGGGTTGGTACAATGAGCAGTTCTTC.

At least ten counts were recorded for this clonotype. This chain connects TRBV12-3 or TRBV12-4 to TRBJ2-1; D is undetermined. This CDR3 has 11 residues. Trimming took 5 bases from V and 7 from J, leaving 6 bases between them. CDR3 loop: CASSRRNEQFF. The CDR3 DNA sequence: TGTGCCAGCAGTCGAAGGAATGAGCAGTTCTTC.

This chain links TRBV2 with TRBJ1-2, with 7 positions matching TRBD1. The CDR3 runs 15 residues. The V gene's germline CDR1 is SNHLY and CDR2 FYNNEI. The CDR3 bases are TGTGCTAGAGTCGCAGACAGGGTCGGACTAGGGGGCTACACCTTC. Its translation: CARVADRVGLGGYTF.

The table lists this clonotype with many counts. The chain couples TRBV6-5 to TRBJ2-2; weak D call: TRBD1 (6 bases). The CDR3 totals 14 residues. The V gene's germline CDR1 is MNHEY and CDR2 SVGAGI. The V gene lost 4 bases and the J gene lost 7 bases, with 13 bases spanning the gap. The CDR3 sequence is CASSLQGTNGELFF. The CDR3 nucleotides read TGTGCCAGCAGTTTACAGGGTACGAACGGGGAGCTGTTTTTT.

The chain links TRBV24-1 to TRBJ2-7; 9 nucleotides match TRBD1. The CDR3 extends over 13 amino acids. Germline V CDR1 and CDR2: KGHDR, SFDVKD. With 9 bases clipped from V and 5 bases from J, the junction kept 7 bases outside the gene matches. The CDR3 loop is CATLDRGNDEQYF. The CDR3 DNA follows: TGTGCCACCCTGGACAGGGGTAATGACGAGCAGTACTTC.

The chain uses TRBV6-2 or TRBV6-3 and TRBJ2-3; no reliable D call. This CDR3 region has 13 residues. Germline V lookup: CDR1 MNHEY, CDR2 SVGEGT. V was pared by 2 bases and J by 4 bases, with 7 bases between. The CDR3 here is CASSYVRADTQYF. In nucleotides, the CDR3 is TGTGCCAGCAGTTACGTCCGGGCAGATACGCAGTATTTT.

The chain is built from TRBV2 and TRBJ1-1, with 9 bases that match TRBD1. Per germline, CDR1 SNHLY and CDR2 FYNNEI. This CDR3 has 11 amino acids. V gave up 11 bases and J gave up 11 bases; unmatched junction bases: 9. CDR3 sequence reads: CAFHRGLWAFF. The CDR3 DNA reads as TGTGCCTTTCACAGGGGGCTATGGGCTTTCTTT. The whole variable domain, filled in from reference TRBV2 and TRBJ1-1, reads EPEVTQTPSHQVTQMGQEVILRCVPISNHLYFYWYRQILGQKVEFLVSFYNNEISEKSEIFDDQFSVERPDGSNFTLKIRSTKLEDSAMYFCAFHRGLWAFFGQGTRLTVV.

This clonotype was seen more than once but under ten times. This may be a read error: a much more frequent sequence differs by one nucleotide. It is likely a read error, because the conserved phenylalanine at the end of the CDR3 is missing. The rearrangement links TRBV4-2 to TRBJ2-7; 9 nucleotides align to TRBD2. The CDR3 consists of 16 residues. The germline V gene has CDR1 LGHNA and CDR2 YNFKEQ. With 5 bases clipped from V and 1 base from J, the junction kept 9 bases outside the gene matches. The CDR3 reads CASSLAGASGSYEQYL. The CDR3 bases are TGTGCCAGCAGCTTAGCGGGGGCTAGCGGTTCCTACGAGCAGTACCTC.

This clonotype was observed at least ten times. CDR3 nucleotide sequence: TGTGCCAGCAGCTCTCGAGGGCAGGCGTACAATGAGCAGTTCTTC. This encodes CASSSRGQAYNEQFF. The rearrangement joins TRBV11-3 to TRBJ2-1; a possible D gene is TRBD2 (5 bases). The V gene lost 4 bases and the J gene lost 4 bases, with 14 bases spanning the gap. From germline, CDR1 is SGHNT and CDR2 YENEEA. CDR3 size: 15 residues.

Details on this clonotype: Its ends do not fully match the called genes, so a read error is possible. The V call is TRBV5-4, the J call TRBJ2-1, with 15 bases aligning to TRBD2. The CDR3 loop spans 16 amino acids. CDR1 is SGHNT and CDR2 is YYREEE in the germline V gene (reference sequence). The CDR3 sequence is CARSFRTSGRVSEQFF. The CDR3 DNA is TGTGCCCGCAGCTTTAGGACTAGCGGGAGGGTAAGTGAGCAGTTCTTC.